This T cell receptor (beta chain) appears in the sequencing data of a study of shared clonotypes between healthy human individuals. About the study: Per-donor plates numbered three CD4 naive, three CD4 memory, two CD8 naive and one CD8 memory.

Every immunoSEQ plate was one replicate of a subset's evenly spread DNA. In the authors' workflow: Filtering differed, since immunoSEQ gave only junction sequences and no quality scores. The table came from immunoSEQ multiplex PCR; TCRdb's copy has only in-frame clones and leaves some out. Clone size and the V and J calls come from that table; the DNA yielded D and trimming. The sample lists 2 million to 3 million clones, approximately 92% seen once, with over 0.12% in the top ten. CDR3 length: 16 amino acids. The germline CDR1 and CDR2 sequences are MDHEN and SYDVKM. Trimming cost V 5 bases and J 3 bases, with 16 bases left between them. Points from the study as a whole: Rarefaction gave evidence that sorted-subset sequencing remained incomplete despite large depth.

Remarks on this clone: Its target is not known.

Sequencing was carried out using naive CD4+ T cells sorted from blood. Indicated subset: CD45RA+ positively selected. The chain has TRBV28 and TRBJ2-2, with D possibly matching TRBD2 (7 bases). This TCR derives from a young man in good health. CDR3 residues: CASSPRGGGYTGELFF. The CDR3 region has the DNA TGTGCCAGCAGTCCCCGAGGGGGGGGCTACACCGGGGAGCTGTTTTTT.